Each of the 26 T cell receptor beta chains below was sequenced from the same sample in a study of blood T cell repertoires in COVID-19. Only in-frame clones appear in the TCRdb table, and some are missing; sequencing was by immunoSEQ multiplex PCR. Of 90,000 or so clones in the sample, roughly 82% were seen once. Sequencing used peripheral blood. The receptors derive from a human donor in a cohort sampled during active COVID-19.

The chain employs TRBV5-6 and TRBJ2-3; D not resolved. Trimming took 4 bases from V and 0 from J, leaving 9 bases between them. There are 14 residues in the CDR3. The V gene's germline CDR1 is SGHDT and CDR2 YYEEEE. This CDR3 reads CASSRPYSTDTQYF. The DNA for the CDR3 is TGTGCCAGCAGCCGCCCCTATAGCACAGATACGCAGTATTTT.

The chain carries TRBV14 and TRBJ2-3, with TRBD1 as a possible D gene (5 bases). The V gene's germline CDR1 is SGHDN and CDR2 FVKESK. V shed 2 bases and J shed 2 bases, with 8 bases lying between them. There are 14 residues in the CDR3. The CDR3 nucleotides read TGTGCCAGCAGCCAAAGGGGATACACAGATACGCAGTATTTT. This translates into CASSQRGYTDTQYF.

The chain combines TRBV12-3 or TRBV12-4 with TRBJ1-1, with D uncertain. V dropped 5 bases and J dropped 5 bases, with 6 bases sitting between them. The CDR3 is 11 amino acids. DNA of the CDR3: TGTGCCAGCAGTCGGGGTACTGAAGCTTTCTTT. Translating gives CASSRGTEAFF.

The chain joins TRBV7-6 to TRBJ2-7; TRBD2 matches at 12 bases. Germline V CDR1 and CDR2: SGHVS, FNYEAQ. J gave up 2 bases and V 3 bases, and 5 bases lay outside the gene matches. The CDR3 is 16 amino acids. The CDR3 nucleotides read TGTGCCAGCAGCTTCCCGCTAGCGGGAGGGGCCTACGAGCAGTACTTC. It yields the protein CASSFPLAGGAYEQYF.

The CDR3 loop is CASSAGFYEKLFF. Written as DNA, the CDR3 is TGTGCCAGTAGTGCGGGGTTTTATGAAAAACTGTTTTTT. V is TRBV19 and J is TRBJ1-4; no reliable D call. The germline V gene encodes CDR1 LNHDA and CDR2 SQIVND (reference sequence). The CDR3 runs 13 residues. Trimming cost V 5 bases and J 6 bases, with 10 bases left between them. The full variable domain, completed using reference TRBV19 and TRBJ1-4, is DGGITQSPKYLFRKEGQNVTLSCEQNLNHDAMYWYRQDPGQGLRLIYYSQIVNDFQKGDIAEGYSVSREKKESFPLTVTSAQKNPTAFYLCASSAGFYEKLFFGSGTQLSVL.

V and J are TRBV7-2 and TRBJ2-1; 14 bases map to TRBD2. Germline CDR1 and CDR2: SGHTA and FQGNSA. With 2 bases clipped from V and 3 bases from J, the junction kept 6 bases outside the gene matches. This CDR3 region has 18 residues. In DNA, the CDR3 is TGTGCCAGCAGCTTAAAGTCTGGGACTAGCGGGGGCTACAATGAGCAGTTCTTC. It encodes CASSLKSGTSGGYNEQFF.

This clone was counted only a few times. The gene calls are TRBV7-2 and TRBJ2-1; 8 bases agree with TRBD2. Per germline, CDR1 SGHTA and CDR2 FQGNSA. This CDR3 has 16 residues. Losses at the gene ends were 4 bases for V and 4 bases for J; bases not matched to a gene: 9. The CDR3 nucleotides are TGTGCCAGCAGCTGGGGCGCCGCGGGGGGTTACAATGAGCAGTTCTTC. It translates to CASSWGAAGGYNEQFF.

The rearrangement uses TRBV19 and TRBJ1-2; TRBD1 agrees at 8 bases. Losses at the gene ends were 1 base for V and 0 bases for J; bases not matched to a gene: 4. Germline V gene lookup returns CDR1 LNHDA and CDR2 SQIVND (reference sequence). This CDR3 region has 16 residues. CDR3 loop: CASSIGGQAANYGYTF. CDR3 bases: TGTGCCAGTAGTATAGGGGGACAGGCAGCTAACTATGGCTACACCTTC.

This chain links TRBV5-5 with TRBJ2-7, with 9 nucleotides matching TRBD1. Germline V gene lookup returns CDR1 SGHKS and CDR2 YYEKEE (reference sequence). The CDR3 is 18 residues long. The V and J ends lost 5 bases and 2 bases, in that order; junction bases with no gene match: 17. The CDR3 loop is CASSERTGVQRATYEQYF. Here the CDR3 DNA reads TGTGCCAGCAGTGAAAGGACAGGGGTACAGAGGGCCACCTACGAGCAGTACTTC.

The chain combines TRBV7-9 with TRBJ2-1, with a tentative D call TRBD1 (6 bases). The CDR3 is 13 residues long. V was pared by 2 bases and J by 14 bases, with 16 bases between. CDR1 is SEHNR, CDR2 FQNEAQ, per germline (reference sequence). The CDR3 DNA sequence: TGTGCCAGCAGCTTACTTTCGGCAGGGGCGGAGTTCTTC. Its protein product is CASSLLSAGAEFF.

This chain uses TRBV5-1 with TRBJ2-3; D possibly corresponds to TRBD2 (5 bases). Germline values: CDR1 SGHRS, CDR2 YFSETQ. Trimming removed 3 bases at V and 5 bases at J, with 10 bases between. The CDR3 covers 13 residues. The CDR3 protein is CASSSGGRDTQYF. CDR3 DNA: TGCGCCAGCAGCTCCGGAGGAAGAGATACGCAGTATTTT.

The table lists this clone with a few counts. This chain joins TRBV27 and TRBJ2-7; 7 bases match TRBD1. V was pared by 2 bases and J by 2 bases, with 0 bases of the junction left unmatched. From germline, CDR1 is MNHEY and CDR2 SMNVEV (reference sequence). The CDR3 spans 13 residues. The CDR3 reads CASSLGTAYEQYF. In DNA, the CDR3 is TGTGCCAGCAGTTTAGGGACAGCCTACGAGCAGTACTTC.

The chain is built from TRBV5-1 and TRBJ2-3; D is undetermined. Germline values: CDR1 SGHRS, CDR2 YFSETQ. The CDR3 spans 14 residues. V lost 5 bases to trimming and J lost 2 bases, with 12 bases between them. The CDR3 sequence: CASRWQTDTDTQYF. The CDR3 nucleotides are TGCGCCAGCAGGTGGCAGACTGACACAGATACGCAGTATTTT.

The DNA of the CDR3 is TGTGCCAGCAGTCCACTCCGGGGCAATCAGCCCCAGCATTTT. Amino acids: CASSPLRGNQPQHF. The chain is built from TRBV6-5 and TRBJ1-5; no firm D call. CDR3 size: 14 residues. V was trimmed by 5 bases and J by 2 bases, leaving 10 bases between them. Germline V gene lookup returns CDR1 MNHEY and CDR2 SVGAGI.

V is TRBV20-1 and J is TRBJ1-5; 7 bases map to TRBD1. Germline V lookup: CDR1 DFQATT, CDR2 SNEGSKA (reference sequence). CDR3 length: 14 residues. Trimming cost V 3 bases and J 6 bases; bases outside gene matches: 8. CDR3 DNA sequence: TGCAGTGCTAGTGGGGACAGAGACGGTCAGCCCCAGCATTTT. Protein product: CSASGDRDGQPQHF.

The CDR3 DNA is TGTGCCAGCAGTTCGCGAACGACGGGGAGCTCCTACGAGCAGTACTTC. Its protein product is CASSSRTTGSSYEQYF. The genes are TRBV28 and TRBJ2-7; D perhaps matches TRBD2 (5 bases). The CDR3 is made up of 16 amino acids. Germline CDR1 and CDR2: MDHEN and SYDVKM. With 4 bases removed from V and 0 bases from J, the gap between germline ends came to 16 bases.

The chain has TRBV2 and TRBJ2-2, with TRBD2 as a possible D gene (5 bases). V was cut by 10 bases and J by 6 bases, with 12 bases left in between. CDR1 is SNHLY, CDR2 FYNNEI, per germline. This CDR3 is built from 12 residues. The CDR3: CATPSTSGELFF. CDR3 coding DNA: TGTGCCACCCCTAGCACTTCCGGGGAGCTGTTTTTT.

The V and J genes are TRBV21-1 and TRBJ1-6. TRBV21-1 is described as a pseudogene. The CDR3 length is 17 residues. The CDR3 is CASSKLRRGIDYSPLHF. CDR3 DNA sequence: TGTGCCAGCAGCAAATTACGGCGGGGGATCGACTATTCACCCCTCCACTTT.

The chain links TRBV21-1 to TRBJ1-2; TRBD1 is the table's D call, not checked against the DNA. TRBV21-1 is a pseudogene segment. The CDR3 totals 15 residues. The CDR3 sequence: CASSKVDRGLGGYTF. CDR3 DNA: TGTGCCAGCAGCAAAGTTGACAGGGGGTTAGGTGGCTACACCTTC.

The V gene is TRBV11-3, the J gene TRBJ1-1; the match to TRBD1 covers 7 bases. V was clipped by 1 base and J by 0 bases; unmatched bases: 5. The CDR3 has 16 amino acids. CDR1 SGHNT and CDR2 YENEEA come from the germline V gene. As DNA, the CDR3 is TGTGCCAGCAGCTTAGGAGGGGGCGGCCTGAACACTGAAGCTTTCTTT. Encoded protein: CASSLGGGGLNTEAFF.

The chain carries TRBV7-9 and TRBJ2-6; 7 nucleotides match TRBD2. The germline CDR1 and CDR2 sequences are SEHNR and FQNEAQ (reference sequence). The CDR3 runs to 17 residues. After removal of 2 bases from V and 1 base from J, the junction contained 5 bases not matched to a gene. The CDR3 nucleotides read TGTGCCAGCAGCTTATGGGGGGGAAGTTCTGGGGCCAACGTCCTGACTTTC. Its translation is CASSLWGGSSGANVLTF.

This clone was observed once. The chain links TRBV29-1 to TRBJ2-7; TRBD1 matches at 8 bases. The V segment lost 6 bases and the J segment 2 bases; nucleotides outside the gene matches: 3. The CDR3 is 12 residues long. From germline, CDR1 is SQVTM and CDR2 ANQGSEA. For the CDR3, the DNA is TGCAGCGTGAGGACAGGGCCCTACGAGCAGTACTTC. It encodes CSVRTGPYEQYF.

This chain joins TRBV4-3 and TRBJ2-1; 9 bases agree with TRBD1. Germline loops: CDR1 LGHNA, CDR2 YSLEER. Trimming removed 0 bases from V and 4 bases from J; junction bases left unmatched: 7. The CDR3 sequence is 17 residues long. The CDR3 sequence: CASSQEGRQGEYNEQFF. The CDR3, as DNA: TGCGCCAGCAGCCAAGAGGGCCGACAGGGGGAATACAATGAGCAGTTCTTC.

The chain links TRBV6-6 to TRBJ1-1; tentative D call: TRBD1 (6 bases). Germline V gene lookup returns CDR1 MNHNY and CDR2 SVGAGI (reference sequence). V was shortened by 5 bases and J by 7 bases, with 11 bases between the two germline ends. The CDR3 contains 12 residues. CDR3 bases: TGTGCCAGCAGTCTGAGGGGGATTGAAGCTTTCTTT. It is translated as CASSLRGIEAFF.

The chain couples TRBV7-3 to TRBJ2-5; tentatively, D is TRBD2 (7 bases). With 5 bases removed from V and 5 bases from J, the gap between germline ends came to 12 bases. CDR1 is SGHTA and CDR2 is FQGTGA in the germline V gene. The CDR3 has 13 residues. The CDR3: CASSAGATETQYF. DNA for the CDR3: TGTGCCAGCAGCGCGGGGGCAACGGAGACCCAGTACTTC.

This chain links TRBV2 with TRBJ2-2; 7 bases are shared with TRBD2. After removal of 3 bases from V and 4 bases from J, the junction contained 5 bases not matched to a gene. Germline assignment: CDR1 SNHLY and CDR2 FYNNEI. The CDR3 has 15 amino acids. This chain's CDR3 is CASSDWGGGTGELFF. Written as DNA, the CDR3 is TGTGCCAGCAGTGATTGGGGGGGTGGCACCGGGGAGCTGTTTTTT.